Presented here are 28 T cell receptor beta chains from one specimen sequenced in a study of blood T cells in healthy people across ages. A second 7 to 11 cycle PCR used barcoded and J-beta primers. MiXCR was run by TCRdb on the 5' RACE reads, yielding one entry per CDR3 protein. The sample lists roughly 1,500,000 distinct CDR3 sequences, 30% to 40% occurring once. Sequenced material: blood. All receptors come from a woman in her 30s in good health.

As for this clonotype: Possible read error: a much larger clone is one base away. This chain links TRBV29-1 with TRBJ2-4; D is perhaps TRBD1 or TRBD2 (6 bases each). The end of the DNA aligns better with TRBJ2-7, so the J call may be wrong. This CDR3 contains 13 residues. Germline V CDR1 and CDR2: SQVTM, ANQGSEA. The CDR3 sequence: CSALGGGPYEQYF. Here the CDR3 DNA reads TGCAGCGCGCTAGGTGGGGGGCCCTACGAGCAGTACTTC.

The J gene is TRBJ2-7, the V gene TRBV6-4, with a tentative D call TRBD2 (6 bases). This CDR3 contains 15 residues. The V gene lost 4 bases and the J gene lost 5 bases, with 18 bases spanning the gap. Germline assignment: CDR1 MRHNA and CDR2 SNTAGT. The CDR3 DNA sequence: TGTGCCAGCAGTGGCTGGGGTTGGGGAGGTGACGAGCAGTACTTC. Translation gives CASSGWGWGGDEQYF.

The sample holds many counts of this clonotype. The chain employs TRBV29-1 and TRBJ1-2; D not certain. V lost 4 bases and J lost 4, with 10 bases in between. The CDR3 loop spans 12 amino acids. Per germline, CDR1 SQVTM and CDR2 ANQGSEA. CDR3: CSVARQTYGYTF. In DNA form, the CDR3 reads TGCAGCGTTGCGAGGCAGACCTATGGCTACACCTTC.

This chain uses TRBV5-6 with TRBJ2-3; the D call may be TRBD1 or TRBD2 (5 bases each). Germline CDR1 reads SGHDT; CDR2 reads YYEEEE. Trimming stripped 0 bases from V and 8 bases from J, with 19 bases between. CDR3 size: 16 residues. The CDR3 here is CASSLGGQRLFFTQYF. As DNA, the CDR3 is TGTGCCAGCAGCTTGGGAGGACAACGACTATTTTTTACGCAGTATTTT.

V gene TRBV24-1 combines with J gene TRBJ2-1; 7 nucleotides align to TRBD2. CDR3 size: 14 residues. Germline CDR1 is KGHDR and CDR2 is SFDVKD. The trim removed 5 bases at V and 3 bases at J, leaving 3 bases unmatched. The CDR3 is CATSGGSHYNEQFF. As DNA, the CDR3 is TGTGCCACCAGTGGCGGGAGTCACTACAATGAGCAGTTCTTC.

To note about this clonotype: One end of the junction does not line up with germline, which may come from a read error. The chain links TRBV3-1 to TRBJ2-3; D might be TRBD2 (6 bases). The CDR3 is 16 amino acids. The germline V gene encodes CDR1 LGHDT and CDR2 YNNKEL (reference sequence). The chain's CDR3 is CASSQGWGTHTDMQYF. CDR3 DNA sequence: TGTGCCAGCAGCCAAGGGTGGGGGACTCACACAGATATGCAGTATTTT.

This clonotype was counted a few times. This chain connects TRBV5-5 to TRBJ2-7; D is undetermined. CDR3 size: 13 residues. Germline assignment: CDR1 SGHKS and CDR2 YYEKEE (reference sequence). The ends were cut back, 4 bases at V and 5 bases at J, with 13 bases in the middle. The CDR3 DNA reads as TGTGCCAGCAGCAAACCGCCCGGCGACGAGCAGTACTTC. This encodes CASSKPPGDEQYF.

The chain recombines TRBV20-1 with TRBJ2-1, with TRBD2 matching 14 bases. CDR3 size: 13 residues. With 5 bases clipped from V and 15 bases from J, the junction kept 9 bases outside the gene matches. Germline lookup yields CDR1 DFQATT and CDR2 SNEGSKA (reference sequence). This CDR3 reads CSAPGTSGRGSFF. The CDR3 bases are TGCAGTGCTCCCGGGACTAGCGGGAGAGGGTCGTTCTTC.

Note on this clonotype: Sequence at one end of the junction differs from germline and may be a read error. The rearrangement joins TRBV9 to TRBJ2-1; TRBD1 is a possible D gene (5 bases). Germline-derived CDR1 and CDR2 are SGDLS and YYNGEE. The CDR3 totals 14 residues. The CDR3: CASGVDPTDNEQFF. The CDR3 DNA sequence: TGTGCCAGCGGCGTAGACCCGACAGACAATGAGCAGTTCTTC.

This chain joins TRBV15 and TRBJ1-1; unclear D gene. Looked up from germline, CDR1 is LNHNV and CDR2 is YYDKDF (reference sequence). The V and J ends lost 0 bases and 5 bases respectively, with 13 bases between them. The CDR3 contains 15 residues. The CDR3 DNA sequence: TGTGCCACCAGCAGAGATTTAAAGGTGGGGACTGAAGCTTTCTTT. Translation: CATSRDLKVGTEAFF.

The CDR3: CASSLPGLPEQYF. CDR3 in DNA: TGTGCCAGCAGTTTGCCAGGGCTCCCCGAGCAGTACTTC. The genes are TRBV28 and TRBJ2-1; TRBD1 might be the D (5 bases). The tail of the sequence fits TRBJ2-7 better, so the J call may be wrong. The CDR3 covers 13 residues. Germline CDR1 is MDHEN and CDR2 is SYDVKM.

This chain links TRBV24-1 with TRBJ2-3; D remains unclear. V lost 4 bases and J 8 bases, leaving 15 bases between the germline ends. The CDR3 loop spans 14 amino acids. Germline CDR1 is KGHDR and CDR2 is SFDVKD. In DNA form, the CDR3 reads TGTGCCACCAGTGACTCACTTTGGTCGGGTACGCAGTATTTT. Residues: CATSDSLWSGTQYF.

CDR3 bases: TGTGCCACGCAGACAGGTCCTATCGCCGGGCCCTACGAGCAGTACTTC. It is translated as CATQTGPIAGPYEQYF. This chain links TRBV19 with TRBJ2-7; D perhaps matches TRBD1 (6 bases). Germline V gene sequence: CDR1 LNHDA, CDR2 SQIVND (reference sequence). Trimming stripped 10 bases from V and 2 bases from J, with 24 bases between. The CDR3 length is 16 residues. Together with reference TRBV19 and TRBJ2-7, the CDR3 gives the full variable domain: DGGITQSPKYLFRKEGQNVTLSCEQNLNHDAMYWYRQDPGQGLRLIYYSQIVNDFQKGDIAEGYSVSREKKESFPLTVTSAQKNPTAFYLCATQTGPIAGPYEQYFGPGTRLTVT.

V is TRBV20-1 and J is TRBJ2-3; 10 bases line up with TRBD2. This CDR3 has 16 amino acids. The germline V gene has CDR1 DFQATT and CDR2 SNEGSKA (reference sequence). V was pared by 6 bases and J by 4 bases, with 13 bases of the junction left unmatched. CDR3 nucleotides: TGCAGTGCCCGGACCCTTAGCGGGGGGTGGCCAGATACGCAGTATTTT. This encodes CSARTLSGGWPDTQYF.

This clonotype was recorded a few times. The CDR3 DNA is TGTGCCAGCGCTTCCCCGGATGAAAAACTGTTTTTT. This gives the protein CASASPDEKLFF. The rearrangement joins TRBV12-3 or TRBV12-4 to TRBJ1-4; D is uncertain. Trimming left V 8 bases short and J 6 bases short, with 10 bases between. The CDR3 sequence is 12 residues long.

This clonotype turned up a few times. The CDR3: CASSSEGLVMSSYNEQFF. CDR3 nucleotide sequence: TGTGCCAGCAGCTCCGAGGGTCTCGTTATGAGCTCCTACAATGAGCAGTTCTTC. This sequence joins TRBV9 and TRBJ2-1, with a possible D match to TRBD2 (5 bases). CDR1 is SGDLS and CDR2 is YYNGEE in the germline V gene. V shed 4 bases and J shed 0 bases, with 20 bases lying between them. This CDR3 has 18 residues.

This clonotype showed up many times. CDR3 nucleotides: TGTGCCAGCAGGACACCCGAAGCCTACGAGCAGTACTTC. Its protein product is CASRTPEAYEQYF. The V call is TRBV27, the J call TRBJ2-7; D call uncertain. CDR1 and CDR2 from the germline V gene are MNHEY and SMNVEV (reference sequence). V shed 6 bases and J shed 2 bases, with 11 bases lying between them. The CDR3 is 13 residues long.

This clonotype was detected only a few times. The V call is TRBV20-1, the J call TRBJ2-7; TRBD2 matches at 11 bases. Germline trimming cut 4 bases from V and 1 base from J; bases unmatched to any gene: 12. CDR1 and CDR2 (germline): DFQATT, SNEGSKA (reference sequence). The CDR3 consists of 17 residues. The CDR3 loop is CSATDLRLAGKSYEQYF. CDR3 nucleotides: TGCAGTGCTACCGACCTAAGACTAGCGGGAAAATCCTACGAGCAGTACTTC.

The chain links TRBV4-2 to TRBJ2-7; 14 bases agree with TRBD2. CDR1 and CDR2 (germline): LGHNA, YNFKEQ. The CDR3 covers 20 residues. After removal of 3 bases from V and 0 bases from J, the junction contained 13 bases not matched to a gene. CDR3 in amino acids: CASSQEGPGLAGAGSYEQYF. The CDR3 bases are TGTGCCAGCAGCCAGGAGGGGCCGGGACTAGCGGGAGCAGGCTCCTACGAGCAGTACTTC.

The V gene is TRBV20-1, the J gene TRBJ1-1; TRBD1 is a possible D gene (5 bases). V lost 1 base to trimming and J lost 7 bases, with 16 bases between them. The germline gives CDR1 DFQATT, CDR2 SNEGSKA (reference sequence). This CDR3 contains 14 residues. The CDR3 DNA is TGCAGTGCTAGAGGGGGGTCGGACTCTGGTGAAGCTTTCTTT. It specifies CSARGGSDSGEAFF.

In the case of this clonotype: Since a much larger clone is just one base distant, this may be a read error. This sequence joins TRBV7-9 and TRBJ2-3, with 7 bases matching TRBD2. Germline values: CDR1 SEHNR, CDR2 FQNEAQ (reference sequence). This CDR3 has 15 residues. Losses at the gene ends were 5 bases for V and 3 bases for J; bases not matched to a gene: 8. CDR3 coding DNA: TGTGCCAGCAGCGGCCGGGACTATGGGACAGATACGCAGTATTTT. Amino acid sequence: CASSGRDYGTDTQYF.

With regard to this clonotype: At one boundary the junction diverges from the germline segment, which might be a read error. The chain joins TRBV6-1 to TRBJ1-2, with TRBD1 matching over 10 bases. CDR1 is MNHNS and CDR2 is SASEGT in the germline V gene. This CDR3 spans 16 amino acids. The CDR3 is CAISATRQGAGYGYTF. The CDR3 DNA is TGTGCCATCAGTGCGACACGACAGGGGGCTGGCTATGGCTACACCTTC.

In its sample, this clonotype was seen a few times. The CDR3 protein is CASSHRDASNYGYTF. The DNA of the CDR3 is TGTGCCAGCAGCCACCGGGACGCCTCTAACTATGGCTACACCTTC. The chain links TRBV3-1 to TRBJ1-2; D might be TRBD1 (5 bases). In germline, CDR1 is LGHDT, CDR2 YNNKEL (reference sequence). The CDR3 totals 15 residues. Trimming cost V 3 bases and J 0 bases, with 11 bases left between them.

This clonotype showed up many times. V is TRBV4-1 and J is TRBJ1-2; D is ambiguous. CDR3 length equals 12 residues. The V end lost 8 bases, the J end lost 2 bases, and 9 bases lay between the germline ends. Germline V gene lookup returns CDR1 MGHRA and CDR2 YSYEKL. Here the CDR3 reads CASGMGNYGYTF. CDR3 sequence (DNA): TGCGCCAGCGGAATGGGGAACTATGGCTACACCTTC.

Details on this clonotype: A read error is possible here, since a much larger clone lies one base away. The chain has TRBV20-1 and TRBJ2-5, with 7 bases matching TRBD2. The V gene end was trimmed by 0 bases and the J gene end by 5 bases; junction bases not matched to a gene: 9. CDR1 is DFQATT, CDR2 SNEGSKA, per germline (reference sequence). This CDR3 comprises 15 residues. The CDR3 loop reads CSAREPGLGGETQYF. The CDR3 DNA is TGCAGTGCTAGAGAGCCCGGACTAGGTGGGGAGACCCAGTACTTC.

This chain uses TRBV15 with TRBJ2-3, with D tentatively TRBD2 (6 bases). Per the germline V gene, CDR1 is LNHNV and CDR2 is YYDKDF (reference sequence). This CDR3 has 15 amino acids. V lost 1 base to trimming and J lost 7 bases, with 15 bases between them. CDR3 region: CATSRGGDPGNTQYF. The DNA of the CDR3 is TGTGCCACCAGCAGAGGGGGGGACCCCGGGAATACGCAGTATTTT.

This clonotype came up many times. In DNA form, the CDR3 reads TGCAGCGTTGACACGGGACAGTCTCGGCAGTACTTC. It encodes CSVDTGQSRQYF. This chain links TRBV29-1 with TRBJ2-7, with TRBD1 identical over 7 bases. The V gene's germline CDR1 is SQVTM and CDR2 ANQGSEA. The V gene end was trimmed by 3 bases and the J gene end by 9 bases; junction bases not matched to a gene: 8. The CDR3 consists of 12 residues.

The chain has TRBV7-3 and TRBJ2-2; maybe TRBD1 (6 bases). CDR3 length: 14 amino acids. Germline V CDR1 and CDR2: SGHTA, FQGTGA. V gave up 11 bases and J gave up 2 bases, with 15 bases separating them. CDR3 bases: TGTGCCTCAAACCAGGGGCGCAACACCGGGGAGCTGTTTTTT. It specifies CASNQGRNTGELFF.